The clone carrying this TCR beta chain appeared a few times. The antigen is unknown. Germline loops: CDR1 MNHEY, CDR2 SVGAGI. The CDR3 totals 15 residues. V shed 2 bases and J 5 bases; nucleotides not matched to a gene: 8. The source of the sample is a study of cytomegalovirus exposure and HLA in healthy donors. Study conclusions and caveats: A later analysis, which compared TCR beta chains of equal frequency, found the HLA-associated ones more clonally expanded. Among the CMV-associated chains, three were confirmed in vitro as specific for CMV antigens. It emerged from a later analysis that several of the most significant clusters appeared to be linked to common viral pathogens. The authors listed 150 to 200 TCR beta chains as cytomegalovirus-associated.

PCR used 60 Vbeta primers and 13 Jbeta primers. TCRdb's table, derived via immunoSEQ multiplex PCR, lists solely in-frame clones and lacks some. The sample yields 100,000 to 150,000 clones, over 70% seen once. The clonotype originates from a man younger than 35 in good health and CMV-seropositive. The genes are TRBV6-5 and TRBJ2-5, with 7 bases fitting TRBD1. Input material: PBMCs. DNA for the CDR3: TGTGCCAGCAGTTACCACAGGGGCGGCGGGGAGACCCAGTACTTC. It encodes CASSYHRGGGETQYF.